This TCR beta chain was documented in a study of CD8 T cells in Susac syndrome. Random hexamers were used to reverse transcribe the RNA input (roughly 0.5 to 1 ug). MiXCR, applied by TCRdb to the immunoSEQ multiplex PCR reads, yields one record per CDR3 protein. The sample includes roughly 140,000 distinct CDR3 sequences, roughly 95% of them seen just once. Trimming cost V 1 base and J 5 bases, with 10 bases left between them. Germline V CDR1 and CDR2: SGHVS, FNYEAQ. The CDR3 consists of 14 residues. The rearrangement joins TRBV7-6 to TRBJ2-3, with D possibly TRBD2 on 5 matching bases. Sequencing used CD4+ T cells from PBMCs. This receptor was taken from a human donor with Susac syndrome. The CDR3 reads CASSLGRGQDTQYF. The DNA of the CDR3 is TGTGCCAGCAGCTTAGGTCGGGGTCAAGATACGCAGTATTTT.